A single TCR beta chain is shown here with its context. No antigen is known for it. These data originate in a study of cytomegalovirus exposure and HLA in healthy donors. Study-wide points: A cluster of highly shared sequence variants was likely a sequencing artifact. Earlier findings revealed that most TCR beta V segments proved productive either about 87% or about 30% of the time.

Trimming removed 2 bases from V and 4 bases from J; junction bases left unmatched: 1. Per the germline V gene, CDR1 is MRHNA and CDR2 is SNTAGT. This CDR3 spans 15 amino acids. 13 Jbeta primers and 60 Vbeta primers were used for the PCR. TCRdb's copy holds only in-frame clones and misses some; the assay was immunoSEQ multiplex PCR. The table includes roughly 81,000 clones, about three quarters detected once. The gene calls are TRBV6-4 and TRBJ2-1; 11 bases are a match to TRBD2. What was sequenced was PBMCs. The receptor was derived from a boy aged 5-17 years in good health and CMV-seronegative. The DNA of the CDR3 is TGTGCCAGCAGTGACGGGACTAGCGGTTACAATGAGCAGTTCTTC. Protein sequence: CASSDGTSGYNEQFF.